Presented here are 25 T cell receptor beta chains from one specimen sequenced in a study of shared clonotypes between healthy human individuals. Clones were sequenced by immunoSEQ multiplex PCR, and TCRdb holds only the in-frame ones, with some missing. The sample lists hundreds of thousands of clones; around 96% were seen once. Positively selected for CCR7, the CD45RO-negative cells used as naive CD8 cells excluded terminally differentiated effector memory CD45RA+ cells. Sequencing was done on a sample of naive CD8+ T cells sorted from blood. These receptors all stem from a woman in her twenties or thirties in good health.

The rearrangement joins TRBV29-1 to TRBJ2-2; 9 bases line up with TRBD1. The CDR3 loop spans 15 amino acids. The V gene's germline CDR1 is SQVTM and CDR2 ANQGSEA. The J segment lost 6 bases and the V segment lost 6 bases, leaving 11 bases of the junction unmatched. Here the CDR3 reads CSVEPGQGLPGELFF. CDR3 nucleotide sequence: TGCAGCGTCGAACCGGGACAGGGTTTACCCGGGGAGCTGTTTTTT.

V gene TRBV27 combines with J gene TRBJ2-3; D gene unclear. Trimming left V 11 bases short and J 6 bases short, with 3 bases between. The CDR3 sequence is 8 residues long. The germline CDR1 and CDR2 sequences are MNHEY and SMNVEV (reference sequence). CDR3 in amino acids: CAGDTQYF. CDR3 DNA: TGTGCCGGGGATACGCAGTATTTT.

The chain is built from TRBV28 and TRBJ1-5; D perhaps matches TRBD1 (6 bases). The germline V and J ends were trimmed by 6 bases and 0 bases, with 15 bases remaining between them. This CDR3 region has 16 residues. CDR1 MDHEN and CDR2 SYDVKM come from the germline V gene. CDR3 bases: TGTGCCAGCAGGGATATACAGGGACCTAGCAATCAGCCCCAGCATTTT. As protein: CASRDIQGPSNQPQHF.

This chain uses TRBV9 with TRBJ2-2; D call uncertain. CDR3 length: 12 residues. V gave up 1 base and J gave up 7 bases, with 5 bases separating them. The germline gives CDR1 SGDLS, CDR2 YYNGEE. The CDR3 DNA sequence: TGTGCCAGCAGCGTATACGGCGGGGAGCTGTTTTTT. Protein sequence: CASSVYGGELFF. The variable domain in full, with the rest retrieved from reference TRBV9 and TRBJ2-2, is DSGVTQTPKHLITATGQRVTLRCSPRSGDLSVYWYQQSLDQGLQFLIQYYNGEERAKGNILERFSAQQFPDLHSELNLSSLELGDSALYFCASSVYGGELFFGEGSRLTVL.

The chain is built from TRBV28 and TRBJ1-5; 8 bases line up with TRBD1. J was trimmed by 2 bases and V by 6 bases; bases with no gene match: 3. CDR3 length: 14 amino acids. CDR1 is MDHEN and CDR2 is SYDVKM in the germline V gene. Here the CDR3 reads CASSKGQGNQPQHF. The CDR3 nucleotides read TGTGCCAGCAGCAAGGGACAGGGCAATCAGCCCCAGCATTTT.

The chain couples TRBV9 to TRBJ2-1; tentative D call: TRBD1 (6 bases). Per germline, CDR1 SGDLS and CDR2 YYNGEE. The CDR3 loop spans 14 amino acids. Trimming pared 7 bases from V and 3 bases from J, leaving 14 bases between. CDR3 DNA sequence: TGTGCCAGCGGAGAGGGGGAGATCTACAATGAGCAGTTCTTC. Its translation: CASGEGEIYNEQFF.

The genes are TRBV30 and TRBJ1-1; possible D gene TRBD1, 6 bases. Germline V gene data show CDR1 as GTSNPN and CDR2 as SVGIG (reference sequence). The V gene lost 5 bases and the J gene lost 5 bases, with 15 bases spanning the gap. This CDR3 spans 13 amino acids. This chain's CDR3 is CAWYGTQGTEAFF. The DNA of the CDR3 is TGTGCCTGGTATGGGACCCAGGGGACTGAAGCTTTCTTT.

This clone was detected once. The CDR3 DNA is TGTGCCAGCAGTGAATATCCCTTCCAAAGCACAGATACGCAGTATTTT. Amino acids: CASSEYPFQSTDTQYF. This rearrangement joins TRBV6-1 to TRBJ2-3; D remains ambiguous. The CDR3 length is 16 residues. V was trimmed by 2 bases and J by 0 bases, leaving 12 bases between them. Germline CDR1 is MNHNS and CDR2 is SASEGT.

This sequence joins TRBV6-5 and TRBJ2-7; either TRBD1 or TRBD2 may supply D (5 bases each). Germline-derived CDR1 and CDR2 are MNHEY and SVGAGI. Deletions cut 3 bases from V and 4 bases from J, with 16 bases between. The CDR3 spans 15 residues. The CDR3 nucleotides are TGTGCCAGCAGTTATCAATTGAACGGGGCATACGAGCAGTACTTC. Amino acids: CASSYQLNGAYEQYF.

This chain joins TRBV19 and TRBJ2-7; D gene unclear. The V end was cut by 3 bases, the J end by 1 base, with 10 bases between. Germline CDR1 and CDR2: LNHDA and SQIVND (reference sequence). The CDR3 extends over 14 amino acids. The CDR3 DNA reads as TGTGCCAGTAGTATTGATGCGGTATCCTACGAGCAGTACTTC. It translates to CASSIDAVSYEQYF.

V and J are TRBV5-4 and TRBJ2-1; 12 bases fit TRBD2. Germline CDR1 is SGHNT and CDR2 is YYREEE (reference sequence). V was clipped by 4 bases and J by 7 bases; unmatched bases: 3. The length of the CDR3 is 14 residues. In DNA, the CDR3 is TGTGCCAGCAGCATGGGACTAGCGGGTAATGAGCAGTTCTTC. It translates to CASSMGLAGNEQFF.

This chain uses TRBV4-1 with TRBJ2-3; maybe TRBD1 (6 bases). Germline V gene lookup returns CDR1 MGHRA and CDR2 YSYEKL. The CDR3 has 14 amino acids. Trimming removed 3 bases from V and 7 bases from J, with 14 bases in between. As DNA, the CDR3 is TGCGCCAGCAGCCAGGTGGGGGACACGAATACGCAGTATTTT. This gives the protein CASSQVGDTNTQYF.

The V and J genes are TRBV5-4 and TRBJ2-7; D is unresolved. There are 15 residues in the CDR3. Germline lookup yields CDR1 SGHNT and CDR2 YYREEE (reference sequence). Trimming removed 6 bases from V and 5 bases from J, with 21 bases in between. In nucleotides, the CDR3 is TGTGCCAGCAACGTAAAGGGCGCGAACCCCCACGAGCAGTACTTC. Its translation: CASNVKGANPHEQYF.

V gene TRBV6-5 combines with J gene TRBJ2-7; no clear D gene. With 5 bases removed from V and 7 bases from J, the gap between germline ends came to 9 bases. The germline V gene encodes CDR1 MNHEY and CDR2 SVGAGI. This CDR3 is built from 11 residues. For the CDR3, the DNA is TGTGCCAGCAGTGACGGGTGGGAGCAGTACTTC. Amino acids: CASSDGWEQYF.

The V and J genes are TRBV2 and TRBJ1-1; a weak D match, TRBD1 (5 bases). The V end was cut by 2 bases, the J end by 1 base, with 11 bases between. CDR1 is SNHLY and CDR2 is FYNNEI in the germline V gene. The CDR3 runs 15 residues. CDR3 bases: TGTGCCAGCAGTGAATGGGTTGGGGGGAACACTGAAGCTTTCTTT. Translated: CASSEWVGGNTEAFF.

The rearrangement links TRBV29-1 to TRBJ2-3, with D perhaps TRBD2 (6 bases). This CDR3 is built from 13 residues. The V gene lost 4 bases and the J gene lost 0 bases, with 8 bases spanning the gap. CDR1 is SQVTM, CDR2 ANQGSEA, per germline. The CDR3 loop is CSVVAASTDTQYF. In DNA form, the CDR3 reads TGCAGCGTTGTAGCGGCTAGCACAGATACGCAGTATTTT.

This chain links TRBV30 with TRBJ1-3, with 11 bases that match TRBD1. Per the germline V gene, CDR1 is GTSNPN and CDR2 is SVGIG (reference sequence). The CDR3 has 18 residues. The V gene end was trimmed by 2 bases and the J gene end by 0 bases; junction bases not matched to a gene: 9. The CDR3 region has the DNA TGTGCCTGGAGTCTAGGGACAGGGGGATTCGGCTCTGGAAACACCATATATTTT. It codes for CAWSLGTGGFGSGNTIYF.

This clone has a single count. The chain recombines TRBV5-3 with TRBJ1-3; unclear D gene. TRBV5-3 is placed among ORFs of uncertain function. This CDR3 has 15 residues. The V and J ends lost 4 bases and 0 bases respectively, with 11 bases between them. CDR3 DNA sequence: TGTGCCAGAAGCCTAGCCATGTACTCTGGAAACACCATATATTTT. It specifies CARSLAMYSGNTIYF.

This clone has a single count. The V call is TRBV5-1, the J call TRBJ2-2; D remains ambiguous. The length of the CDR3 is 16 residues. In germline, CDR1 is SGHRS, CDR2 YFSETQ. V shed 2 bases and J shed 5 bases, with 16 bases lying between them. Here the CDR3 DNA reads TGCGCCAGCAGCTTCTCCTGGGAAACTGGAACCGGGGAGCTGTTTTTT. It translates to CASSFSWETGTGELFF.

The chain couples TRBV5-4 to TRBJ2-5, with D unresolved. Germline V gene data show CDR1 as SGHNT and CDR2 as YYREEE (reference sequence). Trimming stripped 3 bases from V and 11 bases from J, with 26 bases between. CDR3 size: 16 residues. DNA for the CDR3: TGTGCCAGCAGCTCGGAAGTGGGGAACCTACTCGCCGGGCAGTACTTC. This encodes CASSSEVGNLLAGQYF.

The chain uses TRBV2 and TRBJ2-7; no clear D. CDR3 size: 11 residues. Trimming took 8 bases from V and 3 from J, leaving 8 bases between them. Per germline, CDR1 SNHLY and CDR2 FYNNEI. The DNA for the CDR3 is TGTGCCAGCCTTAAAAACTACGAGCAGTACTTC. Translated, it gives CASLKNYEQYF.

A word on this clone: Other DNA sequences in the same sample also yield this CDR3. The genes are TRBV13 and TRBJ2-1; 10 positions agree with TRBD2. Losses at the gene ends were 0 bases for V and 8 bases for J; bases not matched to a gene: 4. This CDR3 has 15 residues. Germline V gene data show CDR1 as PRHDT and CDR2 as FYEKMQ (reference sequence). Here the CDR3 DNA reads TGTGCCAGCAGCTTAGGCCTAGCGGGAGTGGATGAGCAGTTCTTC. Translating gives CASSLGLAGVDEQFF.

The V gene is TRBV9, the J gene TRBJ1-1, with D uncertain. The germline V gene encodes CDR1 SGDLS and CDR2 YYNGEE. The CDR3 extends over 14 amino acids. V lost 0 bases and J lost 2, with 8 bases in between. The CDR3 region is CASSVGPPNTEAFF. Written as DNA, the CDR3 is TGTGCCAGCAGCGTAGGACCCCCCAACACTGAAGCTTTCTTT.

The rearrangement links TRBV27 to TRBJ2-1; D may be TRBD2 (7 bases). Trimming removed 5 bases at V and 4 bases at J, with 15 bases between. CDR1 MNHEY and CDR2 SMNVEV come from the germline V gene (reference sequence). The CDR3 loop spans 15 amino acids. The CDR3 DNA is TGTGCCAGCAGTCCCAGGGGACTACAATACAATGAGCAGTTCTTC. Translation: CASSPRGLQYNEQFF.

The chain links TRBV6-1 to TRBJ1-5, with D unresolved. Per germline, CDR1 MNHNS and CDR2 SASEGT. The CDR3 spans 18 residues. The V and J ends lost 2 bases and 0 bases respectively, with 17 bases between them. DNA of the CDR3: TGTGCCAGCAGTGAAACAGATGGACTCTCCCTTAGCAATCAGCCCCAGCATTTT. Translated: CASSETDGLSLSNQPQHF.